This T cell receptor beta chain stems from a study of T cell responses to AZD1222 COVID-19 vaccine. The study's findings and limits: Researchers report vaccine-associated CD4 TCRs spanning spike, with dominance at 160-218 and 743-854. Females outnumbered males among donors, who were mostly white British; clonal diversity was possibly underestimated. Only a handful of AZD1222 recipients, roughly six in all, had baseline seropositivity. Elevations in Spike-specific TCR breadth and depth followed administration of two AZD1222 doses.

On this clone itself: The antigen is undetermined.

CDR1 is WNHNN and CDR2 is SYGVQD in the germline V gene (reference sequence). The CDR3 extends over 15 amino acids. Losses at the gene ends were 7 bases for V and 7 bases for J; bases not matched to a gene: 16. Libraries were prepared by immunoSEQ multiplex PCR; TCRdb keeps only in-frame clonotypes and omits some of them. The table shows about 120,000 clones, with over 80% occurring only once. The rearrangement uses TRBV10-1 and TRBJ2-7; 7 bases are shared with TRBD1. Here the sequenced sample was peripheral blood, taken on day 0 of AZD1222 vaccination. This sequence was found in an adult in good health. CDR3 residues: CASTPLTGSEGEQYF. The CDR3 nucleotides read TGCGCCAGCACTCCTTTGACAGGGTCAGAGGGGGAGCAGTACTTC.